This T cell receptor (beta chain) stems from a study of blood T cell repertoires in COVID-19. The wider study: Acute and convalescent COVID-19 samples came from the United States, Italy and Spain.

The junction had 5 bases not matched to a gene; V was cut back by 3 bases and J by 7 bases. This CDR3 is built from 13 residues. CDR1 is MNHNS and CDR2 is SASEGT in the germline V gene. Each exposed participant met a COVID-19 case in the 2 weeks preceding study entry. Repertoires were generated with immunoSEQ multiplex PCR, while TCRdb's copy carries only in-frame clones and drops some. This sample has approximately 250,000 clones, with approximately 88% found just once. The sequence came from a woman between 35 and 50 years old who had been exposed to COVID-19. Sequencing was carried out using PBMCs or T cells enriched from blood (not recorded which). This rearrangement joins TRBV6-1 to TRBJ1-2; 7 bases line up with TRBD1. In DNA form, the CDR3 reads TGTGCCAGCAGTGACAAGACAGGGTCTGGCTACACCTTC. Its protein product is CASSDKTGSGYTF.